The 9 T cell receptor beta chains reported below all come from one sample, sequenced in a study. Adaptor-ligated barcode primers were used to amplify TRBV12-4/TRBJ1-2 clonotypes. TCRdb independently ran MiXCR on the multiplex PCR reads; one entry per CDR3 protein. The sample records hundreds of distinct CDR3 sequences, under 25% being singletons. Tregs were sorted as CD4+CD25+CD127-/low cells. The sequencing input was Tregs sorted from blood. The receptors were sampled from a female donor with breast cancer.

This clonotype is labeled as medium-sized. The V and J genes are TRBV12-3 or TRBV12-4 and TRBJ1-2; 8 nucleotides line up with TRBD1. The CDR3 extends over 15 amino acids. V trimming: 7 bases; J trimming: 2 bases; junction bases outside the gene matches: 9. The CDR3 coding sequence is TGTGCCAGCACCCACTCGGACAGGGTGAACTATGGCTACACCTTC. Encoded protein: CASTHSDRVNYGYTF.

The gene calls are TRBV12-3 or TRBV12-4 and TRBJ1-2; 7 nucleotides align to TRBD1. The CDR3 spans 15 residues. J gave up 3 bases and V 3 bases, and 7 bases lay outside the gene matches. The DNA for the CDR3 is TGTGCCAGCAGTTTGGCGACAGGGTCCTACTATGGCTACACCTTC. This sequence encodes CASSLATGSYYGYTF.

This clonotype is classed as large. The V gene is TRBV12-3 or TRBV12-4, the J gene TRBJ1-2, with a tentative D call TRBD1 (5 bases). This CDR3 is 12 amino acids long. V gave up 4 bases and J gave up 8 bases, with 11 bases separating them. In DNA form, the CDR3 reads TGTGCCAGCAGTTCCTCGGGGACGGGCTACACCTTC. Encoded protein: CASSSSGTGYTF.

This clonotype is termed medium-sized (0.01 to 0.1%). The chain carries TRBV12-3 or TRBV12-4 and TRBJ1-2; D not resolved. Trimming pared 4 bases from V and 0 bases from J, leaving 12 bases between. The CDR3 has 15 residues. The CDR3 region is CASSSTLRPNYGYTF. CDR3 coding DNA: TGTGCCAGCAGTTCAACCCTGCGACCTAACTATGGCTACACCTTC.

This clonotype is large (0.1 to 1%) in the sample. This chain links TRBV12-3 or TRBV12-4 with TRBJ1-2; D remains ambiguous. Deletions cut 1 base from V and 4 bases from J, with 7 bases between. This CDR3 is built from 13 residues. This CDR3 reads CASSLGRIYGYTF. CDR3 DNA sequence: TGTGCCAGCAGTTTAGGACGGATCTATGGCTACACCTTC.

The gene calls are TRBV12-3 or TRBV12-4 and TRBJ1-2; D remains unclear. Trimming removed 3 bases at V and 7 bases at J, with 15 bases between. The CDR3 is 14 amino acids. Here the CDR3 DNA reads TGTGCCAGCAGTTTCCGTCAGGAGGCAGTTGGCTACACCTTC. Amino acid sequence: CASSFRQEAVGYTF.

The J gene is TRBJ1-2, the V gene TRBV12-3 or TRBV12-4; perhaps TRBD1 as D (5 bases). Trimming pared 6 bases from V and 4 bases from J, leaving 12 bases between. The length of the CDR3 is 13 residues. This chain's CDR3 is CASRFTGFYGYTF. Written as DNA, the CDR3 is TGTGCCAGCAGGTTCACAGGATTCTATGGCTACACCTTC.

By proportion, this clonotype is medium-sized (0.01 to 0.1%). The CDR3, as DNA: TGTGCCAGCAGTTTAACAGGGAGCCCCTATGGCTACACCTTC. This encodes CASSLTGSPYGYTF. The chain combines TRBV12-3 or TRBV12-4 with TRBJ1-2, with a possible D match to TRBD1 (6 bases). The CDR3 contains 14 residues. V was pared by 2 bases and J by 4 bases, with 11 bases between.

Sample share makes this clonotype large. The chain is built from TRBV12-3 or TRBV12-4 and TRBJ1-2; D uncertain. The CDR3 totals 12 residues. V was cut by 4 bases and J by 6 bases, with 9 bases left in between. The CDR3 coding sequence is TGTGCCAGCAGTTCTGCCCCGAATGGCTACACCTTC. Protein product: CASSSAPNGYTF.